The 9 T cell receptor beta chains presented below share a single source sample, sequenced in a study of glioma-infiltrating T cells. TCR alpha and beta CDR3 regions were amplified from RNA using iRepertoire nested multiplex PCR. TCRdb re-called the multiplex PCR reads through MiXCR, storing one row per CDR3 protein. The sample lists under 200,000 distinct CDR3 sequences; roughly 45% were seen once. The sample was glioma tissue, nonneoplastic brain tissue, or PBMCs (not recorded which). These receptor sequences come from a human donor with low-grade glioma or glioblastoma, undergoing nonglioma brain surgery, or in good health (not recorded which).

With respect to this clonotype: An end of the junction differs from the germline gene, which may be a read error. This sequence joins TRBV28 and TRBJ1-5; 10 bases agree with TRBD1. CDR3 length: 15 residues. Germline CDR1 is MDHEN and CDR2 is SYDVKM. For the CDR3, the DNA is TGTGCCAGCAGCCTCTGGACAGGGGGGAATCAGCGCCAGAATTTT. The encoded protein is CASSLWTGGNQRQNF.

Here the CDR3 DNA reads TGTGCCAGCTCCAATCCTAGCACTGATTACAATGAGCAGTTCTTC. It codes for CASSNPSTDYNEQFF. The V and J genes are TRBV4-2 and TRBJ2-1, with TRBD2 as a possible D gene (5 bases). V was trimmed by 8 bases and J by 4 bases, leaving 18 bases between them. This CDR3 has 15 amino acids. CDR1 and CDR2 from the germline V gene are LGHNA and YNFKEQ.

This chain joins TRBV10-1 and TRBJ2-5, with D perhaps TRBD1 (6 bases). The V end was cut by 7 bases, the J end by 1 base, with 13 bases between. The CDR3 consists of 14 residues. Germline lookup yields CDR1 WNHNN and CDR2 SYGVQD (reference sequence). The CDR3, as DNA: TGCGCCAGCAACAAAGACAGGTCCCAAGAGACCCAGTACTTC. Its protein product is CASNKDRSQETQYF.

A word on this clonotype: A read error is possible here, since a much larger clone lies one base away. The gene calls are TRBV20-1 and TRBJ1-2; TRBD1 aligns across 9 bases. V gave up 0 bases and J gave up 6 bases; unmatched junction bases: 8. Germline V lookup: CDR1 DFQATT, CDR2 SNEGSKA (reference sequence). This CDR3 has 15 residues. For the CDR3, the DNA is TGCAGTGCTAGAGATGTGACAGGGGGGAACCATGGCTACACCTTC. This codes for CSARDVTGGNHGYTF.

The chain carries TRBV29-1 and TRBJ2-3; TRBD2 matches at 11 bases. Germline V gene lookup returns CDR1 SQVTM and CDR2 ANQGSEA. This CDR3 is 16 amino acids long. Germline trimming cut 1 base from V and 6 bases from J; bases unmatched to any gene: 9. The CDR3 bases are TGCAGCGTTGAAGGGCGTCTAGCGGGAGGAGGTGATACGCAGTATTTT. It is translated as CSVEGRLAGGGDTQYF.

This chain joins TRBV12-3 or TRBV12-4 and TRBJ2-7; D ambiguous. V was clipped by 6 bases and J by 3 bases, with 18 bases between them. The CDR3 runs to 15 residues. DNA for the CDR3: TGTGCCAGCAGGCAGGTTTTTTCAGGTAACTACGAGCAGTACTTC. Protein: CASRQVFSGNYEQYF.

About this clonotype itself: A much larger clone lies a single base off, so this may be a read error. V and J are TRBV18 and TRBJ2-1; 7 bases match TRBD1. The J segment lost 13 bases and the V segment lost 8 bases, leaving 14 bases of the junction unmatched. There are 13 residues in the CDR3. CDR1 KGHSH and CDR2 LQKENI come from the germline V gene. Here the CDR3 DNA reads TGTGCCAGCCGACGGACAGGCCGTAGCACCCAGTTCTTC. It codes for CASRRTGRSTQFF.

At least ten counts were recorded for this clonotype. The J gene is TRBJ1-5, the V gene TRBV28; a possible D gene is TRBD1 (6 bases). The germline CDR1 and CDR2 sequences are MDHEN and SYDVKM. V was clipped by 7 bases and J by 3 bases, with 13 bases between them. The CDR3 sequence is 14 residues long. The CDR3 loop reads CASTATGNNQPQHF. The CDR3 coding sequence is TGTGCCAGCACCGCGACAGGAAACAATCAGCCCCAGCATTTT.

On this clonotype itself: This could be a read error, since a much larger clone is one nucleotide away. The gene calls are TRBV20-1 and TRBJ2-5; D gene unclear. The CDR3 is 12 amino acids. Germline CDR1 reads DFQATT; CDR2 reads SNEGSKA (reference sequence). Trimming shortened V by 5 bases and J by 5 bases, and 12 bases separated the two germline ends. CDR3 in amino acids: CSAVVGPETQYF. DNA of the CDR3: TGCAGTGCTGTGGTTGGGCCGGAGACCCAGTACTTC.